This is a list of T cell receptor beta chains from one sample in a study of T cell responses to AZD1222 COVID-19 vaccine. The repertoire was sequenced with immunoSEQ multiplex PCR; TCRdb's copy has only in-frame clones and lacks some. The sample carries approximately 150,000 clones, 92% recorded once. Here the sequenced sample was peripheral blood, taken 28 days after the second AZD1222 dose. Receptors were obtained from an adult who received the AZD1222 COVID-19 vaccine. Each CDR3 is given with its conserved first and last residue. The D gene is left open where the match is weak. Some rows have no size entry. The others give once, few or many, or a class for an expanded clone.

V	J	size	D	DNA	CDR3
TRBV2	TRBJ2-3	.	TRBD2	TGTGCCAGCAGTGGCGGACTAGCGGTAGGGACAGATACGCAGTATTTT	CASSGGLAVGTDTQYF
TRBV4-1	TRBJ2-2	.	.	TGCGCCAGCAGCCAAGAACACAGGGCCGGGGAGCTGTTTTTT	CASSQEHRAGELFF
TRBV6-5	TRBJ2-1	.	.	TGTGCCAGCAGCCGCGGACTGGAACACAATGAGCAGTTCTTC	CASSRGLEHNEQFF
TRBV7-9	TRBJ2-3	.	TRBD2	TGTGCCAGCAGGCCCTCCGGGACTAGCGGGCCAGATACGCAGTATTTT	CASRPSGTSGPDTQYF
TRBV6-5	TRBJ1-1	.	.	TGTGCCAGCAGTACCACTCAGGGGAGGAACACTGAAGCTTTCTTT	CASSTTQGRNTEAFF
TRBV5-5	TRBJ1-6	.	.	TGTGCCAGCAGCCCTTACAGACAGGTTAATTCACCCCTCCACTTT	CASSPYRQVNSPLHF
TRBV9	TRBJ2-3	.	.	TGTGCCAGCAGCGAAGGGACCGGGATCGCAGATACGCAGTATTTT	CASSEGTGIADTQYF
TRBV9	TRBJ2-2	few	.	TGTGCCAGCAGCGGGGGGGCCGAGACAGGCAACACCGGGGAGCTGTTTTTT	CASSGGAETGNTGELFF
TRBV5-8	TRBJ2-1	.	TRBD2	TGTGCCAGCAGCTTGTACCCGGGGGGCTCCTACAATGAGCAGTTCTTC	CASSLYPGGSYNEQFF
TRBV7-9	TRBJ1-2	.	TRBD1	TGTGCCAGCAGCCCGGGTGGGAGCAGGGGGCTTCATGGCTACACCTTC	CASSPGGSRGLHGYTF
TRBV7-9	TRBJ1-3	.	.	TGTGCCAGCAGCTTAAGGAGTGCGCGGGGCCACTCTGGAAACACCATATATTTT	CASSLRSARGHSGNTIYF
TRBV2	TRBJ2-6	.	.	TGTGCCAGCAGTGATCAGTCTTCCAACGTCCTGACTTTC	CASSDQSSNVLTF
TRBV7-6	TRBJ1-1	.	TRBD1	TGTGCCAGCAGCTTAGAAGCAGGGGGAAACACTGAAGCTTTCTTT	CASSLEAGGNTEAFF
TRBV7-9	TRBJ1-6	few	TRBD1	TGTGCCAGCAGCTTTACGACAGGGGATTCACCCCTCCACTTT	CASSFTTGDSPLHF
TRBV4-1	TRBJ2-2	.	TRBD1	TGCGCCAGCAGCCAAGATACGGACAGGGGGCTTCACACCGGGGAGCTGTTTTTT	CASSQDTDRGLHTGELFF
TRBV5-4	TRBJ2-1	.	.	TGTGCCAGCAGCTTGGGCGGCGGGGTGGAGCAGTTCTTC	CASSLGGGVEQFF